Listed here are 25 T cell receptor beta chains from one sample, sequenced in a study of blood T cells in healthy people across ages. The use of a sample-barcoded 5' primer and a J-beta primer mix characterized a second PCR of about 7 to 12 cycles. Each CDR3 protein gets one entry after TCRdb re-called the 5' RACE reads with MiXCR. The sample yields 500,000 to 600,000 distinct CDR3 sequences, about 25% seen once. Material: blood. The source is a woman aged 70-85 years in good health.

The V and J genes are TRBV5-1 and TRBJ2-4, with 7 bases identical to TRBD1. The V and J ends lost 2 bases and 7 bases, in that order; junction bases with no gene match: 6. This CDR3 has 14 amino acids. Germline V gene data show CDR1 as SGHRS and CDR2 as YFSETQ. CDR3 region: CASSFADRLNIQYF. DNA of the CDR3: TGCGCCAGCAGCTTCGCGGACAGGCTCAACATTCAGTACTTC.

The chain uses TRBV5-6 and TRBJ1-1; 7 bases match TRBD1. This CDR3 is 16 amino acids long. Germline values: CDR1 SGHDT, CDR2 YYEEEE. With 7 bases clipped from V and 0 bases from J, the junction kept 12 bases outside the gene matches. The CDR3 DNA reads as TGTGCCAGCCAACGGCTCCGGACAGGACTGAACACTGAAGCTTTCTTT. Protein product: CASQRLRTGLNTEAFF.

This clonotype was observed a handful of times. The chain uses TRBV7-2 and TRBJ2-5; 13 bases agree with TRBD2. The end of the DNA is better explained by TRBJ2-1, so the J call may be wrong. CDR1 is SGHTA and CDR2 is FQGNSA in the germline V gene. CDR3 length equals 16 residues. The CDR3 sequence is CASSTRTSGGVVEQFF. In DNA form, the CDR3 reads TGTGCCAGCAGCACCCGAACTAGCGGGGGGGTGGTTGAGCAGTTCTTC.

This clonotype was detected only a few times. The chain links TRBV25-1 to TRBJ2-5; D not certain. The assigned J gene may be wrong: the sequence end matches TRBJ2-1 better. The CDR3 consists of 13 residues. Germline loops: CDR1 MGHDK, CDR2 SYGVNS. CDR3 sequence reads: CASSEWVDNEQFF. The CDR3 bases are TGTGCCAGCAGTGAATGGGTTGACAATGAGCAGTTCTTC.

The table lists this clonotype with a few counts. The chain combines TRBV4-3 with TRBJ2-1; 12 bases are shared with TRBD2. CDR1 and CDR2 from the germline V gene are LGHNA and YSLEER. Trimming removed 0 bases from V and 3 bases from J; junction bases left unmatched: 6. The CDR3 runs to 18 residues. The chain's CDR3 is CASSQDSTSGGYYNEQFF. In DNA form, the CDR3 reads TGCGCCAGCAGCCAAGATTCAACTAGCGGGGGGTACTACAATGAGCAGTTCTTC.

This clonotype was detected only a few times. The chain has TRBV20-1 and TRBJ2-1, with D possibly called TRBD1 or TRBD2 (5 bases each). CDR3 size: 13 residues. V was trimmed by 3 bases and J by 9 bases, leaving 15 bases between them. Germline V gene lookup returns CDR1 DFQATT and CDR2 SNEGSKA (reference sequence). CDR3 residues: CSARDHTRGEQFF. The CDR3 region has the DNA TGCAGTGCTAGGGATCACACTAGGGGTGAGCAGTTCTTC.

This clonotype was seen only a few times. The J gene is TRBJ2-1, the V gene TRBV5-1; 12 bases line up with TRBD2. V was clipped by 0 bases and J by 4 bases; unmatched bases: 8. There are 18 residues in the CDR3. CDR1 and CDR2 from the germline V gene are SGHRS and YFSETQ. CDR3 sequence: CASSLGGPSGGAYNEQFF. The DNA of the CDR3 is TGCGCCAGCAGCTTGGGTGGACCTAGCGGGGGGGCTTACAATGAGCAGTTCTTC.

Written as DNA, the CDR3 is TGTGCCAGCAGTTTATCTGGGACCTATGGCTACACCTTC. Translation: CASSLSGTYGYTF. The chain uses TRBV12-3 or TRBV12-4 and TRBJ1-2; D is perhaps TRBD1 (5 bases). There are 13 residues in the CDR3. V lost 2 bases to trimming and J lost 4 bases, with 8 bases between them.

This clonotype turned up a few times. One end of the junction varies from germline; a read error may be responsible. The J gene is TRBJ2-3, the V gene TRBV20-1; the D gene is possibly TRBD2 (6 bases). Germline CDR1 DFQATT, CDR2 SNEGSKA (reference sequence). The length of the CDR3 is 14 residues. CDR3 in DNA: TGCAGTGCTAGAGGCGGGGCTAGCACAGACACGCAGTATTTT. This translates into CSARGGASTDTQYF.

The V call is TRBV19, the J call TRBJ2-1; D may be TRBD2 (6 bases). The CDR3 covers 15 residues. V lost 3 bases and J 4 bases, leaving 13 bases between the germline ends. The germline V gene encodes CDR1 LNHDA and CDR2 SQIVND (reference sequence). The DNA for the CDR3 is TGTGCCAGTAGTATCGGGGGTGGGCGTTACAATGAGCAGTTCTTC. Residues: CASSIGGGRYNEQFF.

J is TRBJ1-2 and V is TRBV7-3; D is uncertain. Trimming stripped 5 bases from V and 0 bases from J, with 13 bases between. Per the germline V gene, CDR1 is SGHTA and CDR2 is FQGTGA. The CDR3 totals 15 residues. The CDR3 here is CASSLRTGTNYGYTF. DNA of the CDR3: TGTGCCAGCAGCCTGCGGACCGGAACTAACTATGGCTACACCTTC.

In its sample, this clonotype was seen a few times. J is TRBJ1-1 and V is TRBV7-2; D remains unclear. The V and J ends lost 2 bases and 1 base respectively, with 8 bases between them. This CDR3 spans 14 amino acids. Germline lookup yields CDR1 SGHTA and CDR2 FQGNSA. The CDR3 coding sequence is TGTGCCAGCAGCTTAATGGGTTGGAACACTGAAGCTTTCTTT. This sequence encodes CASSLMGWNTEAFF.

This chain links TRBV20-1 with TRBJ2-3; 11 bases match TRBD2. CDR3 length: 15 residues. Per the germline V gene, CDR1 is DFQATT and CDR2 is SNEGSKA (reference sequence). The J segment lost 3 bases and the V segment lost 6 bases, leaving 8 bases of the junction unmatched. CDR3 residues: CSAPRLAGRTDTQYF. As DNA, the CDR3 is TGCAGTGCCCCACGACTAGCGGGGCGAACAGATACGCAGTATTTT.

The sample holds a few counts of this clonotype. This sequence joins TRBV5-5 and TRBJ2-3; 10 nucleotides align to TRBD2. CDR3 length: 14 amino acids. The J segment lost 5 bases and the V segment lost 4 bases, leaving 4 bases of the junction unmatched. Germline V gives CDR1 SGHKS, CDR2 YYEKEE (reference sequence). The CDR3 region has the DNA TGTGCCAGCAGCCCGGGACTAGCGATAGATACGCAGTATTTT. It translates to CASSPGLAIDTQYF. The full variable domain, its missing parts supplied by reference TRBV5-5 and TRBJ2-3, is DAGVTQSPTHLIKTRGQQVTLRCSPISGHKSVSWYQQVLGQGPQFIFQYYEKEERGRGNFPDRFSARQFPNYSSELNVNALLLGDSALYLCASSPGLAIDTQYFGPGTRLTVL.

The chain carries TRBV24-1 and TRBJ1-2; TRBD1 might be the D (5 bases). The V end lost 5 bases, the J end lost 7 bases, and 16 bases lay between the germline ends. The length of the CDR3 is 14 residues. Germline values: CDR1 KGHDR, CDR2 SFDVKD. DNA of the CDR3: TGTGCCACCAGTGGGCAGGGTGTCGGGAGTGGCTACACCTTC. Encoded protein: CATSGQGVGSGYTF.

The gene calls are TRBV20-1 and TRBJ2-7; 12 nucleotides line up with TRBD1. This CDR3 region has 15 residues. CDR1 is DFQATT, CDR2 SNEGSKA, per germline (reference sequence). The ends lost 8 bases at V and 7 bases at J; junction bases unmatched: 15. The CDR3 region is CSTNPAGTGGGEQYF. In DNA form, the CDR3 reads TGCAGTACCAATCCGGCCGGGACAGGGGGCGGTGAGCAGTACTTC.

The chain employs TRBV3-1 and TRBJ1-1; tentatively, D is TRBD1 (6 bases). The germline gives CDR1 LGHDT, CDR2 YNNKEL (reference sequence). The CDR3 spans 15 residues. Trimming left V 0 bases short and J 5 bases short, with 13 bases between. CDR3 DNA: TGTGCCAGCAGCCAAGACGGGGGGCCGGGGACTGAAGCTTTCTTT. It encodes CASSQDGGPGTEAFF.

The chain combines TRBV20-1 with TRBJ2-4; a possible D gene is TRBD1 (5 bases). The CDR3 length is 13 residues. Trimming shortened V by 0 bases and J by 7 bases, and 10 bases separated the two germline ends. Looked up from germline, CDR1 is DFQATT and CDR2 is SNEGSKA (reference sequence). CDR3 DNA: TGCAGTGCTAGAGATAGGGGATGGAACATTCAGTACTTC. Protein: CSARDRGWNIQYF.

The rearrangement links TRBV7-2 to TRBJ2-7, with 9 positions matching TRBD2. The germline V gene has CDR1 SGHTA and CDR2 FQGNSA. The CDR3 has 15 amino acids. After removal of 1 base from V and 4 bases from J, the junction contained 5 bases not matched to a gene. The CDR3 loop is CASSLGVAGAYEQYF. CDR3 nucleotides: TGTGCCAGCAGCTTAGGAGTAGCGGGGGCTTACGAGCAGTACTTC.

The genes are TRBV11-3 and TRBJ2-1; 9 bases match TRBD2. V was pared by 5 bases and J by 10 bases, with 15 bases of the junction left unmatched. Germline CDR1 and CDR2: SGHNT and YENEEA. This CDR3 region has 16 residues. In DNA form, the CDR3 reads TGTGCCAGCAGCCCATTAGCGGGGGACTCGGCGTTAGAGCAGTTCTTC. Its translation: CASSPLAGDSALEQFF.

The V and J genes are TRBV4-3 and TRBJ2-7; TRBD1 agrees at 8 bases. The V gene's germline CDR1 is LGHNA and CDR2 YSLEER. Trimming cost V 3 bases and J 2 bases; bases outside gene matches: 12. The CDR3 is 17 amino acids. The CDR3 coding sequence is TGCGCCAGCAGCCAGGCCCACAGGGGACAGGTTACCTACGAGCAGTACTTC. Translated, it gives CASSQAHRGQVTYEQYF.

The table lists this clonotype with a few counts. V usage is TRBV7-2 and J usage is TRBJ2-7; either TRBD1 or TRBD2 may fit D (5 bases each). The J call may be incorrect, as the DNA end agrees better with TRBJ2-1. Germline V lookup: CDR1 SGHTA, CDR2 FQGNSA. This CDR3 has 14 amino acids. The CDR3 spells CASSLAVWGNEQFF. In DNA form, the CDR3 reads TGTGCCAGCAGCTTAGCGGTTTGGGGGAATGAGCAGTTCTTC.

This clonotype appeared once. The rearrangement joins TRBV2 to TRBJ2-4, with TRBD2 as a possible D gene (5 bases). This CDR3 region has 13 residues. The germline V gene has CDR1 SNHLY and CDR2 FYNNEI. V lost 4 bases and J 6 bases, leaving 10 bases between the germline ends. CDR3 DNA: TGTGCCAGCAGTGCAGAACGGGGAAACATTCAGTACTTC. Translated, it gives CASSAERGNIQYF.

This clonotype was seen ten or more times. CDR3 amino acids: CASSRGLNTEAFF. CDR3 DNA sequence: TGTGCCAGCAGTCGGGGCTTGAACACTGAAGCTTTCTTT. The chain carries TRBV3-1 and TRBJ1-1; tentatively, D is TRBD1 (5 bases). This CDR3 has 13 residues. With 6 bases removed from V and 0 bases from J, the gap between germline ends came to 8 bases. Germline CDR1 LGHDT, CDR2 YNNKEL (reference sequence).

CDR3 region: CASSQDSSTEAFF. CDR3 DNA sequence: TGTGCCAGCAGCCAGGATTCTAGCACTGAAGCTTTCTTT. The chain has TRBV4-2 and TRBJ1-1, with D uncertain. The ends were cut back, 3 bases at V and 4 bases at J, with 9 bases in the middle. The V gene's germline CDR1 is LGHNA and CDR2 YNFKEQ. This CDR3 region has 13 residues.